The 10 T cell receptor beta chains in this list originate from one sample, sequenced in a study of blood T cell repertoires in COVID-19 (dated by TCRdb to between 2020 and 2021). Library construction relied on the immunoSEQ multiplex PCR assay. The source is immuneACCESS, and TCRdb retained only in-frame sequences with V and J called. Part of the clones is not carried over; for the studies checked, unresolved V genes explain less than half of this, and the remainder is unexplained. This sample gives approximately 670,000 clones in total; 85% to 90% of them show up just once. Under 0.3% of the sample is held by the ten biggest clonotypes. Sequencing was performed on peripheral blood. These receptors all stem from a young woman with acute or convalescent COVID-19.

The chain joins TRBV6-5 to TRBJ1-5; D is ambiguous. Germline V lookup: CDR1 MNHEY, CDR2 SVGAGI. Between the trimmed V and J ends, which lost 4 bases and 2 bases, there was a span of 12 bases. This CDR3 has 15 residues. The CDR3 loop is CASSSSTAGNQPQHF. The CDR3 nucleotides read TGTGCCAGCAGTTCCTCCACAGCGGGCAATCAGCCCCAGCATTTT.

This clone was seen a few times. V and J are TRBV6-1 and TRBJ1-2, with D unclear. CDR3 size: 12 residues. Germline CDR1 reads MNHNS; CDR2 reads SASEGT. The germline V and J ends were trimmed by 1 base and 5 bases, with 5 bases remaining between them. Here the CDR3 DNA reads TGTGCCAGCAGTGAAGGAGTTTATGGCTACACCTTC. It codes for CASSEGVYGYTF.

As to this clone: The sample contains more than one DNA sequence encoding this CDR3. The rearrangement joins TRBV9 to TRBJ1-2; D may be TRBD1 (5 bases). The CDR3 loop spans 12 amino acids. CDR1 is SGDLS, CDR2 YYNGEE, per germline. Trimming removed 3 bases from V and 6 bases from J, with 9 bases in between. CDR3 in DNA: TGTGCCAGCAGCGCTCCGGGGGATGGCTACACCTTC. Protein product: CASSAPGDGYTF.

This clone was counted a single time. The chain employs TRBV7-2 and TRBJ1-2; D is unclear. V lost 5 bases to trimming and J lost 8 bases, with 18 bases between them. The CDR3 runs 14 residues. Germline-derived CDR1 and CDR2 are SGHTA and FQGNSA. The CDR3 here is CASSPGFRSGGYTF. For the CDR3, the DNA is TGTGCCAGCAGCCCCGGATTTCGGTCGGGGGGCTACACCTTC.

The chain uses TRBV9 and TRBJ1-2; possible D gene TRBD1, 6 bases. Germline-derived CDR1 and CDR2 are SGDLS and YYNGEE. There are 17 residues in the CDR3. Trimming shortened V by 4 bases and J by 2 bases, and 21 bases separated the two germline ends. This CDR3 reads CASSLPRGGQFNYGYTF. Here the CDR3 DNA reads TGTGCCAGCAGCCTGCCCCGGGGGGGGCAGTTCAACTATGGCTACACCTTC.

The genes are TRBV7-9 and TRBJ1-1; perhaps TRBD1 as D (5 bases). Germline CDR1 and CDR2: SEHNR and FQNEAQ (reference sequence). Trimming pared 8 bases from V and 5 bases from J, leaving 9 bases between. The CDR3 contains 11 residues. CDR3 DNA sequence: TGTGCCAGCTGGGGGGGGACTGAAGCTTTCTTT. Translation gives CASWGGTEAFF.

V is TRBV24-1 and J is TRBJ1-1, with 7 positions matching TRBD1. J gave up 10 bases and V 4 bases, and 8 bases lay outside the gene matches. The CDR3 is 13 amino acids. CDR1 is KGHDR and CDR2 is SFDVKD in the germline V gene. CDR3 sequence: CATSEPGGDVAFF. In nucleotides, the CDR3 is TGTGCCACCAGTGAGCCAGGGGGAGATGTAGCTTTCTTT.

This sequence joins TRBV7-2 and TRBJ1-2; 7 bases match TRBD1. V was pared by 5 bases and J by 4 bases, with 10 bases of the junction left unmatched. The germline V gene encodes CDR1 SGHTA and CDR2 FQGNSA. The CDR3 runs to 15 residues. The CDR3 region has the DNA TGTGCCAGCAGCCCGCAACAGGGGACCGCCTATGGCTACACCTTC. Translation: CASSPQQGTAYGYTF. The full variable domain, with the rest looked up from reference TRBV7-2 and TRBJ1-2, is GAGVSQSPSNKVTEKGKDVELRCDPISGHTALYWYRQSLGQGLEFLIYFQGNSAPDKSGLPSDRFSAERTGGSVSTLTIQRTQQEDSAVYLCASSPQQGTAYGYTFGSGTRLTVV.

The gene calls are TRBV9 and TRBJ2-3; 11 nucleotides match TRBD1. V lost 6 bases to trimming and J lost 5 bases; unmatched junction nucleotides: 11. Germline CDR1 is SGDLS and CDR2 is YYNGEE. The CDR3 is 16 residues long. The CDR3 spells CASTAGRDRGLDTQYF. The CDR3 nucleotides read TGTGCCAGCACCGCTGGGCGGGACAGGGGGTTAGATACGCAGTATTTT.

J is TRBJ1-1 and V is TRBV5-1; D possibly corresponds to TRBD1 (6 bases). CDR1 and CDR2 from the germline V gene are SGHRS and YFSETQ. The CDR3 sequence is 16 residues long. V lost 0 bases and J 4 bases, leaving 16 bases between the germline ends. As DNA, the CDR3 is TGCGCCAGCAGCTTGGCAGTAGGGACAACAGGCACTGAAGCTTTCTTT. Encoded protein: CASSLAVGTTGTEAFF. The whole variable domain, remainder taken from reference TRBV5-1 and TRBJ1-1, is KAGVTQTPRYLIKTRGQQVTLSCSPISGHRSVSWYQQTPGQGLQFLFEYFSETQRNKGNFPGRFSGRQFSNSRSEMNVSTLELGDSALYLCASSLAVGTTGTEAFFGQGTRLTVV.